The 20 T cell receptor beta chains below were found in one sample sequenced in a study of OX40 agonist ivuxolimab in advanced cancers. Library prep was done by the immunoSEQ multiplex PCR assay. TCRdb obtained this table from immuneACCESS and retained in-frame rearrangements with V and J assigned. These tables miss some clones; where compared with another copy, unresolved V genes account for less than half of the shortfall, and the remainder is unexplained. The sample table records roughly 35,000 clones; roughly 77% of these occur just once. The ten most abundant clones make up about 24% of the sample. The input for sequencing was CD4+ or CD8+ T cells sorted from blood, taken in a trial of the OX40 agonist ivuxolimab. These receptors were collected from an adult with an advanced solid tumor such as melanoma, head and neck, liver or kidney cancer.

The chain recombines TRBV18 with TRBJ1-1; 7 bases line up with TRBD1. The V segment lost 4 bases and the J segment 5 bases; nucleotides outside the gene matches: 1. The CDR3 extends over 12 amino acids. Germline-derived CDR1 and CDR2 are KGHSH and LQKENI. The CDR3 here is CASSQGATEAFF. CDR3 bases: TGTGCCAGCTCACAGGGGGCGACTGAAGCTTTCTTT.

This sequence joins TRBV6-1 and TRBJ1-5; TRBD1 agrees at 9 bases. The CDR3 sequence is 15 residues long. V shed 6 bases and J 0 bases; nucleotides not matched to a gene: 3. CDR1 and CDR2 (germline): MNHNS, SASEGT. Written as DNA, the CDR3 is TGTGCCAGCAGGGGGACAGGGCTTAGCAATCAGCCCCAGCATTTT. Encoded protein: CASRGTGLSNQPQHF.

The chain links TRBV9 to TRBJ2-1; TRBD2 matches 13 bases. V lost 4 bases, J lost 5 bases, and 15 bases stayed unmatched. This CDR3 is 19 amino acids long. Germline values: CDR1 SGDLS, CDR2 YYNGEE. CDR3 nucleotides: TGTGCCAGCAGCCCCAGAGGACTAGCGGGGGCCCCCTCGGACAATGAGCAGTTCTTC. Protein: CASSPRGLAGAPSDNEQFF.

The chain combines TRBV28 with TRBJ1-2; possible D gene TRBD1, 6 bases. The CDR3 runs 14 residues. V gave up 3 bases and J gave up 4 bases, with 12 bases separating them. CDR1 and CDR2 (germline): MDHEN, SYDVKM. CDR3 loop: CASSFGGLFYGYTF. The CDR3 DNA sequence: TGTGCCAGCAGTTTTGGGGGCCTATTCTATGGCTACACCTTC.

The V and J genes are TRBV7-3 and TRBJ2-5; no reliable D call. Trimming stripped 2 bases from V and 2 bases from J, with 6 bases between. The CDR3 has 13 residues. Germline V gene lookup returns CDR1 SGHTA and CDR2 FQGTGA. The CDR3 reads CASSLFSQETQYF. CDR3 bases: TGTGCCAGCAGCTTATTCTCTCAAGAGACCCAGTACTTC. Full variable domain (missing parts from reference TRBV7-3 and TRBJ2-5): GAGVSQTPSNKVTEKGKYVELRCDPISGHTALYWYRQSLGQGPEFLIYFQGTGAADDSGLPNDRFFAVRPEGSVSTLKIQRTERGDSAVYLCASSLFSQETQYFGPGTRLLVL.

This rearrangement joins TRBV6-5 to TRBJ2-1; D call uncertain. The CDR3 covers 11 residues. The V and J ends lost 1 base and 8 bases respectively, with 3 bases between them. CDR1 and CDR2 (germline): MNHEY, SVGAGI. The CDR3 DNA sequence: TGTGCCAGCAGTTACTGGGATGAGCAGTTCTTC. Residues: CASSYWDEQFF.

V usage is TRBV19 and J usage is TRBJ2-6, with D hard to call. Germline V gene sequence: CDR1 LNHDA, CDR2 SQIVND (reference sequence). V was clipped by 4 bases and J by 1 base, with 11 bases between them. The CDR3 spans 16 residues. CDR3 DNA sequence: TGTGCCAGTAGTAGTAGAGCCCATTCTGGGGCCAACGTCCTGACTTTC. It is translated as CASSSRAHSGANVLTF.

The chain couples TRBV5-1 to TRBJ1-4; D remains unclear. The CDR3 sequence is 13 residues long. The V gene's germline CDR1 is SGHRS and CDR2 YFSETQ. V was clipped by 3 bases and J by 7 bases, with 10 bases between them. The CDR3 nucleotides read TGCGCCAGCAGCTCCTCACCGGCTGAAAAACTGTTTTTT. Protein product: CASSSSPAEKLFF.

The V call is TRBV6-5, the J call TRBJ2-7, with a possible D match to TRBD2 (6 bases). Germline CDR1 and CDR2: MNHEY and SVGAGI. The length of the CDR3 is 14 residues. V was pared by 7 bases and J by 6 bases, with 19 bases between. CDR3 nucleotide sequence: TGTGCCAGCACCCCGGCGGGATACACCCCCGAGCAGTACTTC. Translated: CASTPAGYTPEQYF.

This chain links TRBV18 with TRBJ1-6, with 7 nucleotides matching TRBD1. CDR3 length equals 15 residues. CDR1 is KGHSH and CDR2 is LQKENI in the germline V gene. The V and J ends lost 6 bases and 9 bases, in that order; junction bases with no gene match: 11. CDR3 sequence (DNA): TGTGCCAGCTCGCAACAGGGGAAGCGGGGTTCACCCCTCCACTTT. It encodes CASSQQGKRGSPLHF.

J is TRBJ2-7 and V is TRBV11-3, with D maybe TRBD2 (6 bases). V gave up 1 base and J gave up 7 bases, with 14 bases separating them. The CDR3 runs to 14 residues. Germline V gene sequence: CDR1 SGHNT, CDR2 YENEEA. The CDR3 sequence is CASSLGGVSGEQYF. CDR3 in DNA: TGTGCCAGCAGCTTAGGCGGGGTCTCGGGAGAGCAGTACTTC.

This chain uses TRBV6-5 with TRBJ1-5; D is uncertain. CDR1 MNHEY and CDR2 SVGAGI come from the germline V gene. V lost 4 bases to trimming and J lost 5 bases, with 6 bases between them. The CDR3 sequence is 12 residues long. This CDR3 is CASSWPYQPQHF. The CDR3 DNA reads as TGTGCCAGCAGTTGGCCCTATCAGCCCCAGCATTTT.

The V call is TRBV28, the J call TRBJ1-2; possible D gene TRBD1, 6 bases. The germline V gene encodes CDR1 MDHEN and CDR2 SYDVKM. The ends were cut back, 3 bases at V and 8 bases at J, with 10 bases in the middle. The CDR3 extends over 12 amino acids. CDR3 DNA: TGTGCCAGCAGTTTGGGGGCGCCCGGCTACACCTTC. Amino acid sequence: CASSLGAPGYTF.

The chain links TRBV4-3 to TRBJ1-2; tentative D call: TRBD1 (5 bases). CDR1 is LGHNA, CDR2 YSLEER, per germline. The CDR3 runs 14 residues. The V end was cut by 0 bases, the J end by 4 bases, with 9 bases between. The CDR3 here is CASSQDQRGYGYTF. The CDR3 nucleotides are TGCGCCAGCAGCCAAGATCAGAGGGGCTATGGCTACACCTTC.

This chain connects TRBV27 to TRBJ2-7; 7 bases fit TRBD1. Losses at the gene ends were 5 bases for V and 4 bases for J; bases not matched to a gene: 8. The germline V gene has CDR1 MNHEY and CDR2 SMNVEV (reference sequence). The CDR3 totals 14 residues. The DNA of the CDR3 is TGTGCCAGCAGTCGAGGCCGGGACAGATACGAGCAGTACTTC. Translation gives CASSRGRDRYEQYF.

The rearrangement links TRBV7-3 to TRBJ1-1, with D hard to call. The ends were cut back, 2 bases at V and 8 bases at J, with 9 bases in the middle. The germline V gene has CDR1 SGHTA and CDR2 FQGTGA. The CDR3 totals 12 residues. The CDR3 DNA sequence: TGTGCCAGCAGCTTATCGGGCGGCGAAGCTTTCTTT. This codes for CASSLSGGEAFF.

The sample holds one count of this clone. CDR3 coding DNA: TGTGCCAGCAGCTTTACTGCGGTTGGAGGCGGATCACCCCTCCACTTT. It translates to CASSFTAVGGGSPLHF. This rearrangement joins TRBV7-6 to TRBJ1-6; no definite D call. The CDR3 sequence is 16 residues long. The V and J ends lost 3 bases and 10 bases respectively, with 19 bases between them. CDR1 and CDR2 from the germline V gene are SGHVS and FNYEAQ.

The rearrangement links TRBV18 to TRBJ2-3; possibly TRBD1 or TRBD2 for D (5 bases each). V was shortened by 6 bases and J by 3 bases, with 13 bases between the two germline ends. Germline lookup yields CDR1 KGHSH and CDR2 LQKENI. CDR3 length: 14 amino acids. Here the CDR3 DNA reads TGTGCCAGCTCGCAAACGGGACCTACAGATACGCAGTATTTT. This encodes CASSQTGPTDTQYF.

The rearrangement joins TRBV7-8 to TRBJ2-6; D ambiguous. CDR3 length: 13 amino acids. Trimming shortened V by 5 bases and J by 5 bases, and 7 bases separated the two germline ends. Germline CDR1 and CDR2: SGHVS and FQNEAQ. This chain's CDR3 is CASSQERANVLTF. For the CDR3, the DNA is TGTGCCAGCAGCCAGGAACGGGCCAACGTCCTGACTTTC.

CDR3 protein: CASSFRGPGNTIYF. The CDR3 nucleotides read TGTGCCAGCAGCTTTCGGGGGCCCGGAAACACCATATATTTT. The chain joins TRBV13 to TRBJ1-3, with D maybe TRBD1 (6 bases). The ends were cut back, 3 bases at V and 4 bases at J, with 10 bases in the middle. CDR1 is PRHDT, CDR2 FYEKMQ, per germline (reference sequence). The CDR3 consists of 14 residues. Variable domain in full (rest from reference TRBV13 and TRBJ1-3): AAGVIQSPRHLIKEKRETATLKCYPIPRHDTVYWYQQGPGQDPQFLISFYEKMQSDKGSIPDRFSAQQFSDYHSELNMSSLELGDSALYFCASSFRGPGNTIYFGEGSWLTVV.